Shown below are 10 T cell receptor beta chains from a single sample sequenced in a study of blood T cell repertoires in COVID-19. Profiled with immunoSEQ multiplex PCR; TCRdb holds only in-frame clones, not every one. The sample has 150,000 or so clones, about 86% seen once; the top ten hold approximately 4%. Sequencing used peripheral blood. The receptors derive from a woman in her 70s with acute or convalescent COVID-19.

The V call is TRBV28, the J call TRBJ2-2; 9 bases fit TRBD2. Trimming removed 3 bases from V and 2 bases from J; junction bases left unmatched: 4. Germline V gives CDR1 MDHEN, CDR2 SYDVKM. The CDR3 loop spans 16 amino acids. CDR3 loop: CASSLAGGPNTGELFF. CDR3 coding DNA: TGTGCCAGCAGTTTGGCGGGAGGGCCAAACACCGGGGAGCTGTTTTTT.

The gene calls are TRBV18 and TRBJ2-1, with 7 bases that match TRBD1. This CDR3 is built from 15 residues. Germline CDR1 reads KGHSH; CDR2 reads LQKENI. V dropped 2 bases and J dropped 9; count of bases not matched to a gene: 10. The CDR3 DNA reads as TGTGCCAGCTCACCATCAACAGGGGTATCCAGTGAGCAGTTCTTC. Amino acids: CASSPSTGVSSEQFF. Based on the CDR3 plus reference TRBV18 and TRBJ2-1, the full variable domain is NAGVMQNPRHLVRRRGQEARLRCSPMKGHSHVYWYRQLPEEGLKFMVYLQKENIIDESGMPKERFSAEFPKEGPSILRIQQVVRGDSAAYFCASSPSTGVSSEQFFGPGTRLTVL.

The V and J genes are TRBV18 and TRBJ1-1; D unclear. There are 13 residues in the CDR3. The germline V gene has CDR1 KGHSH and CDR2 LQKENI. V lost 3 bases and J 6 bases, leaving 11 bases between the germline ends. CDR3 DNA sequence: TGTGCCAGCTCACCGGGCAGGATTGCTGAAGCTTTCTTT. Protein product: CASSPGRIAEAFF.

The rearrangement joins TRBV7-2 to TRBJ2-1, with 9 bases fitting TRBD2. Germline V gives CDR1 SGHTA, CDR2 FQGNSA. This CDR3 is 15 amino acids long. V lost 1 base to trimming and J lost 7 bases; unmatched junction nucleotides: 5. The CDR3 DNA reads TGTGCCAGCAGCTTAGTGGCGGGAGGGGGGAATGAGCAGTTCTTC. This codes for CASSLVAGGGNEQFF.

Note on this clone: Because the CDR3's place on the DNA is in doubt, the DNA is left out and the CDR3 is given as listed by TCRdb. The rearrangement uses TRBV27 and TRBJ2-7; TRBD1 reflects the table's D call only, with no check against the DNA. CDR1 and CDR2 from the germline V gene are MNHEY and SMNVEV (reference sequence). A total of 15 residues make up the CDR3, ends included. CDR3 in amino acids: CASSSSAGMPGEQYF.

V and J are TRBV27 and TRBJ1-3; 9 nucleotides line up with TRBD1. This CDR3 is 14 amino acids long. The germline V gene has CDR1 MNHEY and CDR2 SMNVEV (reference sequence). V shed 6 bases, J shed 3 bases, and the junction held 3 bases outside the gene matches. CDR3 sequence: CASSSTGGGNTIYF. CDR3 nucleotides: TGTGCCAGCAGCTCGACAGGGGGTGGAAACACCATATATTTT.

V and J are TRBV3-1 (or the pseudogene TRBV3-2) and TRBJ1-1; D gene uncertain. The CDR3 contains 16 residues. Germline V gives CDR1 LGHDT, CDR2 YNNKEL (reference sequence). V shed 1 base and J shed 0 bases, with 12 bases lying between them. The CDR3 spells CASSQGGGVMNTEAFF. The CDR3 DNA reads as TGTGCCAGCAGCCAAGGTGGCGGGGTAATGAACACTGAAGCTTTCTTT.

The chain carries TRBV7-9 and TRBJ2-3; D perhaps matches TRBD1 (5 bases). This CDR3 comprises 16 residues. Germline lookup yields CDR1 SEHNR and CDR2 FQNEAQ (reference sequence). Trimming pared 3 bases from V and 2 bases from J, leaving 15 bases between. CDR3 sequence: CASSFPITGPTDTQYF. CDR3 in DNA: TGTGCCAGCAGCTTCCCTATCACAGGTCCCACAGATACGCAGTATTTT.

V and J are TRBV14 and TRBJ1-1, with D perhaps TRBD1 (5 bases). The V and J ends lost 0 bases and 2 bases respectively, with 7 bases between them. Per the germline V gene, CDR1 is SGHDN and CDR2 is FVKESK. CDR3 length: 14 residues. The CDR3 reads CASSQDRVNTEAFF. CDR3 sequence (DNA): TGTGCCAGCAGCCAAGACAGGGTAAACACTGAAGCTTTCTTT.

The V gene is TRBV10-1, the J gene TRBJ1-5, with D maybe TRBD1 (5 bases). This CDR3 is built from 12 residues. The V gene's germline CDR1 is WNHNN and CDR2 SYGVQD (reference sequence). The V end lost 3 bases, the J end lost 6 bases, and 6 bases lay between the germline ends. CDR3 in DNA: TGCGCCAGCAGTGATGGGGCTCAGCCCCAGCATTTT. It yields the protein CASSDGAQPQHF.